One T cell receptor beta chain is described in this entry. This specimen belongs to a study of graft-versus-host responses after intestinal transplantation. Study-wide context: Every one of the recipients received anti-thymocyte globulin induction and afterwards took tacrolimus and steroids for around 3 years. Broader study findings: Early post-transplant HvG declines were associated with peak circulating GvH clone levels. Across patients carrying graft-donor T cell macrochimerism, allografts held high graft-versus-host to host-versus-graft clonal ratios.

Responder cells labeled with CFSE (around 200,000) were co-plated with irradiated stimulator cells labeled with violet dye (around 200,000). The table came from immunoSEQ multiplex PCR; TCRdb's copy has only in-frame clones and leaves some out. The profile covers roughly 20,000 clones, with about 41% appearing a single time and roughly 1.4% taken by the ten largest. CDR1 and CDR2 from the germline V gene are KGHSH and LQKENI. V gave up 6 bases and J gave up 5 bases; unmatched junction bases: 11. The CDR3 loop spans 16 amino acids. The gene calls are TRBV18 and TRBJ2-7; 12 bases are shared with TRBD2. Sample: alloreactive CD8+ T cells from a mixed lymphocyte reaction culture, taken before transplantation. Subset meaning: CFSE-low proliferating T cells sorted from approximately six-day pre-transplant mixed lymphocyte reaction (GvH or HvG direction). This sequence was found in a human patient who was an organ donor for intestinal transplantation. The CDR3 DNA sequence: TGTGCCAGCTCGCTCCTAGCGGGAGGGCCTACAAACGAGCAGTACTTC. Translated, it gives CASSLLAGGPTNEQYF.